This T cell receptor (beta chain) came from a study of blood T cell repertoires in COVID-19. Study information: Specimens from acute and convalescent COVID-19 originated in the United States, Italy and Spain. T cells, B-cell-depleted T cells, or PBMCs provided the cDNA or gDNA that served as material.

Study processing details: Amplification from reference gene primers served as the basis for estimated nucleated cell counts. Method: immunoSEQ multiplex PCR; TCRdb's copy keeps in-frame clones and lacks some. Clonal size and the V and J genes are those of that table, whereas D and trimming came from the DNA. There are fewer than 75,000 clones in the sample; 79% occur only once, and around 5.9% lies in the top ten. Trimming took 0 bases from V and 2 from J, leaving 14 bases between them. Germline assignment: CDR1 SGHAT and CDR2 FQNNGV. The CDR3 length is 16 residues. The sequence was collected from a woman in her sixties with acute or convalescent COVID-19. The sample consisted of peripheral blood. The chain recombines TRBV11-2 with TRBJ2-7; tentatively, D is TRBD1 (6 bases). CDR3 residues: CASSLDLGAGAYEQYF. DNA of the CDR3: TGTGCCAGCAGCTTAGATTTAGGGGCAGGGGCCTACGAGCAGTACTTC.